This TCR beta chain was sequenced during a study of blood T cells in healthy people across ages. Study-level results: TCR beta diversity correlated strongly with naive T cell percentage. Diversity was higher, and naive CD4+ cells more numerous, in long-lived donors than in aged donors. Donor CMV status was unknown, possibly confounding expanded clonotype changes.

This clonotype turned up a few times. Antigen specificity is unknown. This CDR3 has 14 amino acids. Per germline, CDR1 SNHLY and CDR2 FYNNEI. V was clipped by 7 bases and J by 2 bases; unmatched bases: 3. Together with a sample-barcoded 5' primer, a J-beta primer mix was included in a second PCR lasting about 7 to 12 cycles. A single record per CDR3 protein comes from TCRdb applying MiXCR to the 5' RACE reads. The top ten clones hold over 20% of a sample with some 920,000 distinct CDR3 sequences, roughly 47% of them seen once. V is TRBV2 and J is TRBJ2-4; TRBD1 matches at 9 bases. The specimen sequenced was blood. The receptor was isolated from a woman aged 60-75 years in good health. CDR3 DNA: TGTGCCAGCACCGGACAGGGGTCCAAAAACATTCAGTACTTC. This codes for CASTGQGSKNIQYF.